This record concerns one T cell receptor (beta chain) sequence. Its specificity is unknown. This sample is drawn from a study of blood T cells in healthy people across ages. Study results and caveats: A roughly linear fall in TCR beta diversity per million T cells was seen with increasing age.

The donors, healthy Caucasians from Russia, were aged about 6 to 95. PBMCs numbering at least 6 million were isolated per sample. V was shortened by 2 bases and J by 11 bases, with 24 bases between the two germline ends. Germline V gives CDR1 SGHAT, CDR2 FQNNGV. The CDR3 totals 16 residues. Next came a second PCR, run for about 7 to 12 cycles, which used a sample-barcoded 5' primer along with a J-beta primer mix. Each cDNA molecule was tagged by a template-switch adaptor with 12 random nucleotides. Each CDR3 protein gets one entry after TCRdb re-called the 5' RACE reads with MiXCR. The table shows about 1.1 million distinct CDR3 sequences, with around two fifths occurring only once.

Sequencing was carried out using blood. The V call is TRBV11-2, the J call TRBJ2-5; D tentatively reads TRBD1 or TRBD2 (5 bases each). The receptor's source is a young man in good health. The CDR3 DNA follows: TGTGCCAGCAGCTTAAGGGCCGGGGCACCTGAGGATGAGCAGTACTTC. Protein: CASSLRAGAPEDEQYF.